These 10 T cell receptor beta chains share one sample of origin, sequenced in a study of blood T cells in healthy people across ages (dated by TCRdb to between 2015 and 2017). Library prep was done by 5' RACE. Sequencing was performed on an Illumina HiSeq 2500. A second roughly 6 to 11 cycle PCR used a sample-barcoded 5' primer and a J-beta primer mix. TCRdb reworked the public reads: Q25 trimming with fastp, MiXCR clone assembly, productive beta chains retained. Every CDR3 protein is listed once, alongside the most common genes and DNA of its rows. This sample holds under 1,000,000 distinct CDR3 sequences; 35% to 40% were observed only once. The ten biggest clones cover approximately 12% of the sample. The source material was blood. The source is a man younger than 35 in good health.

This clonotype was counted many times. The chain employs TRBV6-5 and TRBJ2-5; D may be TRBD1 (6 bases). From germline, CDR1 is MNHEY and CDR2 SVGAGI. The CDR3 consists of 13 residues. The germline V and J ends were trimmed by 6 bases and 5 bases, with 13 bases remaining between them. CDR3 in DNA: TGTGCCAGCAGGATACAGGGTTTGGAGACCCAGTACTTC. It translates to CASRIQGLETQYF.

This clonotype was detected a few times. The V gene is TRBV18, the J gene TRBJ1-3; TRBD1 matches at 9 bases. Per the germline V gene, CDR1 is KGHSH and CDR2 is LQKENI. The CDR3 totals 16 residues. The J segment lost 0 bases and the V segment lost 2 bases, leaving 2 bases of the junction unmatched. The CDR3 is CASSPGTGSSGNTIYF. The CDR3, as DNA: TGTGCCAGCTCACCAGGGACAGGGAGCTCTGGAAACACCATATATTTT.

The gene calls are TRBV7-2 and TRBJ2-1; 13 bases line up with TRBD2. The J segment lost 10 bases and the V segment lost 6 bases, leaving 12 bases of the junction unmatched. The CDR3 contains 16 residues. Germline lookup yields CDR1 SGHTA and CDR2 FQGNSA. CDR3 loop: CASRFNPGLAGSEQFF. The CDR3 nucleotides read TGTGCCAGCAGATTTAATCCGGGACTAGCGGGATCCGAGCAGTTCTTC. Complete variable domain (other parts from reference TRBV7-2 and TRBJ2-1): GAGVSQSPSNKVTEKGKDVELRCDPISGHTALYWYRQSLGQGLEFLIYFQGNSAPDKSGLPSDRFSAERTGGSVSTLTIQRTQQEDSAVYLCASRFNPGLAGSEQFFGPGTRLTVL.

This clonotype showed up many times. The chain couples TRBV29-1 to TRBJ2-5; D call uncertain. The ends were cut back, 4 bases at V and 2 bases at J, with 8 bases in the middle. The CDR3 is made up of 12 amino acids. Per the germline V gene, CDR1 is SQVTM and CDR2 is ANQGSEA. CDR3 DNA: TGCAGCGTTGGCGGCTTACAAGAGACCCAGTACTTC. This codes for CSVGGLQETQYF.

A single count supports this clonotype. The chain has TRBV27 and TRBJ2-6, with D hard to call. Germline assignment: CDR1 MNHEY and CDR2 SMNVEV (reference sequence). The CDR3 totals 15 residues. The V end lost 5 bases, the J end lost 0 bases, and 8 bases lay between the germline ends. The CDR3 loop is CASSAYTSGANVLTF. The CDR3 DNA follows: TGTGCCAGCAGTGCCTACACCTCTGGGGCCAACGTCCTGACTTTC.

There are many counts of this clonotype. The chain joins TRBV27 to TRBJ2-5; D remains unclear. The CDR3 length is 13 residues. The V gene lost 5 bases and the J gene lost 3 bases, with 10 bases spanning the gap. Germline-derived CDR1 and CDR2 are MNHEY and SMNVEV (reference sequence). CDR3 sequence: CASSDWVKETQYF. CDR3 coding DNA: TGTGCCAGCAGTGACTGGGTGAAAGAGACCCAGTACTTC.

With regard to this clonotype: A much more abundant neighbour one base away suggests this may be a read error. This rearrangement joins TRBV27 to TRBJ2-5, with TRBD2 identical over 8 bases. The CDR3 runs to 15 residues. Unmatched junction bases numbered 18, after V lost 7 bases and J lost 11 bases. Germline CDR1 and CDR2: MNHEY and SMNVEV (reference sequence). Written as DNA, the CDR3 is TGTGCCAGCATTCAGGCCAGCGGGGGTAACAATGAGCAGTACTTC. Translating gives CASIQASGGNNEQYF.

The V and J genes are TRBV20-1 and TRBJ2-1, with 10 bases identical to TRBD2. The junction had 11 bases not matched to a gene; V was cut back by 6 bases and J by 6 bases. The CDR3 length is 15 residues. The germline CDR1 and CDR2 sequences are DFQATT and SNEGSKA (reference sequence). CDR3 bases: TGCAGTGCACCTCCAGCGGGGGGGCCTGTCAATGAGCAGTTCTTC. Translated, it gives CSAPPAGGPVNEQFF.

This chain uses TRBV14 with TRBJ2-5; TRBD1 might be the D (5 bases). V was cut by 1 base and J by 4 bases, with 10 bases left in between. The CDR3 has 14 amino acids. Germline CDR1 is SGHDN and CDR2 is FVKESK. The CDR3 region has the DNA TGTGCCAGCAGCCAAGGGGGCATTCCAGAGACCCAGTACTTC. Translating it yields CASSQGGIPETQYF.

This sequence joins TRBV5-5 and TRBJ2-7; D gene uncertain. The CDR3 contains 14 residues. Germline CDR1 and CDR2: SGHKS and YYEKEE (reference sequence). Trimming removed 4 bases at V and 3 bases at J, with 14 bases between. For the CDR3, the DNA is TGTGCCAGCAGCCTTTCAAATACAGTCTACGAGCAGTACTTC. Its translation: CASSLSNTVYEQYF.